This entry lists 15 T cell receptor beta chains sequenced from one sample in a study of PD-1 blockade in classical Hodgkin lymphoma. In every patient, relapse followed autologous stem cell transplantation, while exposure to brentuximab vedotin differed. Some clones are missing from TCRdb's copy, which holds only in-frame ones; the method was immunoSEQ multiplex PCR. The table has roughly 90,000 clones, about four fifths seen once. The sample consisted of peripheral blood mononuclear cells (PBMCs), taken before the second cycle of nivolumab. The receptors stem from a human donor with classical Hodgkin lymphoma.

The J gene is TRBJ2-5, the V gene TRBV11-2; 10 bases are a match to TRBD2. The V gene's germline CDR1 is SGHAT and CDR2 FQNNGV. The CDR3 contains 14 residues. V shed 4 bases and J 5 bases; nucleotides not matched to a gene: 4. CDR3 bases: TGTGCCAGCAGCTGGGGTAGCGGGAGGGAGACCCAGTACTTC. The encoded protein is CASSWGSGRETQYF.

This chain uses TRBV6-5 with TRBJ2-7, with a possible D match to TRBD1 (6 bases). The CDR3 runs to 12 residues. Per the germline V gene, CDR1 is MNHEY and CDR2 is SVGAGI. V lost 5 bases to trimming and J lost 7 bases, with 12 bases between them. The CDR3 loop reads CASSEYQGEQYF. The CDR3, as DNA: TGTGCCAGCAGTGAATATCAGGGGGAGCAGTACTTC.

This clone was detected once. This chain links TRBV11-2 with TRBJ1-4, with 12 bases aligning to TRBD1. J lost 8 bases, V lost 5 bases, and 12 bases had no gene match. CDR3 size: 17 residues. Germline assignment: CDR1 SGHAT and CDR2 FQNNGV. CDR3 in DNA: TGTGCCAGCAGCCTAGCCGGGACAGGGGGCAAGGGGGAAAAACTGTTTTTT. Translating it yields CASSLAGTGGKGEKLFF.

This clone was seen a single time. V and J are TRBV6-5 and TRBJ2-7, with D possibly being TRBD2 (6 bases). Germline CDR1 is MNHEY and CDR2 is SVGAGI. V lost 2 bases and J 7 bases, leaving 12 bases between the germline ends. The CDR3 loop spans 13 amino acids. The CDR3 DNA sequence: TGTGCCAGCAGTTACGCGGGACTGAGGGAGCAGTACTTC. Translating gives CASSYAGLREQYF.

The rearrangement links TRBV7-2 to TRBJ1-2; 7 bases fit TRBD1. Losses at the gene ends were 3 bases for V and 3 bases for J; bases not matched to a gene: 10. Germline V gene lookup returns CDR1 SGHTA and CDR2 FQGNSA. The CDR3 is made up of 16 amino acids. CDR3 loop: CASSFMRGRKDYGYTF. CDR3 DNA: TGTGCCAGCAGCTTTATGAGGGGGCGGAAGGACTATGGCTACACCTTC.

The J gene is TRBJ1-2, the V gene TRBV7-9; 7 nucleotides align to TRBD1. The trim removed 4 bases at V and 8 bases at J, leaving 13 bases unmatched. The germline CDR1 and CDR2 sequences are SEHNR and FQNEAQ (reference sequence). CDR3 length: 15 amino acids. CDR3 DNA: TGTGCCAGCAGCTCCCCGGACAGGCTAGTGGGCGGCTACACCTTC. Its translation is CASSSPDRLVGGYTF.

The chain carries TRBV2 and TRBJ2-5; D ambiguous. This CDR3 has 12 amino acids. In germline, CDR1 is SNHLY, CDR2 FYNNEI. The germline V and J ends were trimmed by 1 base and 4 bases, with 4 bases remaining between them. The CDR3 is CASSEGAETQYF. For the CDR3, the DNA is TGTGCCAGCAGTGAAGGGGCAGAGACCCAGTACTTC.

The J gene is TRBJ1-1, the V gene TRBV15, with 7 nucleotides matching TRBD1. CDR3 length: 15 residues. Per the germline V gene, CDR1 is LNHNV and CDR2 is YYDKDF (reference sequence). V was pared by 2 bases and J by 4 bases, with 7 bases of the junction left unmatched. This CDR3 is CATSRSRQGGTEAFF. CDR3 coding DNA: TGTGCCACCAGCAGATCCAGACAGGGTGGCACTGAAGCTTTCTTT.

This clone was counted a few times. V usage is TRBV9 and J usage is TRBJ1-5, with 7 bases fitting TRBD1. Per the germline V gene, CDR1 is SGDLS and CDR2 is YYNGEE. The V segment lost 5 bases and the J segment 4 bases; nucleotides outside the gene matches: 9. This CDR3 has 15 amino acids. CDR3 in amino acids: CASSQGGQINQPQHF. The CDR3 nucleotides read TGTGCCAGCAGTCAGGGGGGACAGATTAATCAGCCCCAGCATTTT.

The table lists this clone with a count of one. The chain combines TRBV4-3 with TRBJ1-2; D remains ambiguous. The CDR3 is 15 amino acids. Between the trimmed V and J ends, which lost 4 bases and 4 bases, there was a span of 16 bases. In germline, CDR1 is LGHNA, CDR2 YSLEER. The DNA for the CDR3 is TGCGCCAGCAGCCTTAGCCTACAGACTTTCTATGGCTACACCTTC. This gives the protein CASSLSLQTFYGYTF.

J is TRBJ2-7 and V is TRBV5-8; 10 nucleotides match TRBD1. The CDR3 length is 15 residues. Germline lookup yields CDR1 SGHTS and CDR2 YDEGEE. V gave up 0 bases and J gave up 6 bases; unmatched junction bases: 6. CDR3 protein: CASSLGGTGASEQYF. The DNA of the CDR3 is TGTGCCAGCAGCTTGGGGGGGACAGGGGCTAGCGAGCAGTACTTC.

The chain is built from TRBV5-4 and TRBJ1-2; D gene ambiguous. There are 16 residues in the CDR3. Per the germline V gene, CDR1 is SGHNT and CDR2 is YYREEE (reference sequence). V was cut by 4 bases and J by 7 bases, with 23 bases left in between. This CDR3 reads CASSPGLDTRKTGYTF. The CDR3 coding sequence is TGTGCCAGCAGCCCGGGTTTAGACACTCGCAAAACTGGCTACACCTTC.

V and J are TRBV18 and TRBJ2-1; TRBD2 is a possible D gene (6 bases). CDR1 is KGHSH and CDR2 is LQKENI in the germline V gene. The CDR3 is made up of 14 amino acids. Trimming removed 2 bases at V and 8 bases at J, with 13 bases between. CDR3 sequence: CASSPFRRDDEQFF. In nucleotides, the CDR3 is TGTGCCAGCTCACCATTCAGGCGGGACGATGAGCAGTTCTTC. The whole variable domain, remainder taken from reference TRBV18 and TRBJ2-1, is NAGVMQNPRHLVRRRGQEARLRCSPMKGHSHVYWYRQLPEEGLKFMVYLQKENIIDESGMPKERFSAEFPKEGPSILRIQQVVRGDSAAYFCASSPFRRDDEQFFGPGTRLTVL.

This chain connects TRBV21-1 to TRBJ2-7; TRBD2 is the table's D call and was not checked against the DNA. TRBV21-1 is a pseudogene segment. The CDR3 has 14 residues. The CDR3 nucleotides read TGTGCCAGCAGCACGACTAGCTGCCCCTACGAGCAGTACTTC. Protein product: CASSTTSCPYEQYF.

V is TRBV30 and J is TRBJ2-1, with D maybe TRBD2 (6 bases). The CDR3 loop spans 12 amino acids. CDR1 is GTSNPN and CDR2 is SVGIG in the germline V gene (reference sequence). Deletions cut 6 bases from V and 6 bases from J, with 12 bases between. As DNA, the CDR3 is TGTGCCTGCGGAGGGCCGGGCAATGAGCAGTTCTTC. Amino acids: CACGGPGNEQFF.